This entry features one T cell receptor (beta chain) sequence. The entry originates in a study of shared clonotypes between healthy human individuals. The method was immunoSEQ multiplex PCR; TCRdb's version includes in-frame clones alone and lacks a portion of them. The data contain over a million clones, around 78% of them singletons. The CDR3 has 15 amino acids. The germline V and J ends were trimmed by 5 bases and 6 bases, with 20 bases remaining between them. Germline V CDR1 and CDR2: SGHAT, FQNNGV. This sequence was found in a young man in good health. Some clones in this sample may be carry-over from other donors' samples. Sequencing used memory CD4+ T cells from PBMCs. Subset defined: CD45RA-negative fraction. The rearrangement uses TRBV11-2 and TRBJ2-7, with D tentatively TRBD1 (7 bases). The CDR3 nucleotides are TGTGCCAGCAGCCTAAGACAGGGAGGAAGAGGCGAGCAGTACTTC. Its translation is CASSLRQGGRGEQYF. Supplemented by reference TRBV11-2 and TRBJ2-7, the full variable domain reads EAGVAQSPRYKIIEKRQSVAFWCNPISGHATLYWYQQILGQGPKLLIQFQNNGVVDDSQLPKDRFSAERLKGVDSTLKIQPAKLEDSAVYLCASSLRQGGRGEQYFGPGTRLTVT.